The 8 T cell receptor beta chains given below trace back to one sample, sequenced in a study of blood T cell repertoires in COVID-19. Sequencing was performed with immunoSEQ multiplex PCR; in TCRdb, only in-frame clones are kept and a portion is missing. This sample has about 120,000 clones; 70% to 80% occur once, and the top ten carry 3.5% to 4.5%. The sample taken for sequencing was peripheral blood. Receptors were obtained from a woman at least 80 years old with acute or convalescent COVID-19.

This clone occurred a few times. V is TRBV2 and J is TRBJ1-2; a possible D gene is TRBD1 (6 bases). This CDR3 is 16 amino acids long. Germline lookup yields CDR1 SNHLY and CDR2 FYNNEI. Trimming shortened V by 3 bases and J by 2 bases, and 16 bases separated the two germline ends. CDR3 in amino acids: CASSDWAGEGNYGYTF. CDR3 bases: TGTGCCAGCAGTGACTGGGCAGGGGAGGGGAACTATGGCTACACCTTC.

The genes are TRBV18 and TRBJ2-5; 7 nucleotides agree with TRBD2. J was trimmed by 4 bases and V by 3 bases; bases with no gene match: 8. Per the germline V gene, CDR1 is KGHSH and CDR2 is LQKENI. CDR3 size: 15 residues. This CDR3 reads CASSPLGTGGETQYF. CDR3 coding DNA: TGTGCCAGCTCACCGCTCGGGACGGGGGGAGAGACCCAGTACTTC.

The chain uses TRBV4-3 and TRBJ1-1; D ambiguous. The length of the CDR3 is 14 residues. The V and J ends lost 2 bases and 1 base respectively, with 8 bases between them. Germline loops: CDR1 LGHNA, CDR2 YSLEER. CDR3 protein: CASSQTRRNTEAFF. In DNA form, the CDR3 reads TGCGCCAGCAGCCAAACCAGGCGGAACACTGAAGCTTTCTTT.

This sequence joins TRBV19 and TRBJ1-2, with D possibly matching TRBD1 (5 bases). The length of the CDR3 is 14 residues. The ends were cut back, 3 bases at V and 4 bases at J, with 12 bases in the middle. CDR1 is LNHDA and CDR2 is SQIVND in the germline V gene (reference sequence). CDR3 nucleotides: TGTGCCAGTAGTATGGGGCAGGAATTCTATGGCTACACCTTC. Translation gives CASSMGQEFYGYTF.

The J gene is TRBJ2-2, the V gene TRBV20-1, with TRBD2 matching over 13 bases. Trimming took 3 bases from V and 1 from J; bases not matched to a gene: 2. Germline CDR1 DFQATT, CDR2 SNEGSKA (reference sequence). The CDR3 contains 16 residues. This chain's CDR3 is CSASGTSGKNTGELFF. CDR3 nucleotides: TGCAGTGCTAGTGGGACTAGCGGGAAGAACACCGGGGAGCTGTTTTTT.

This clone has more than one count but fewer than ten. This chain connects TRBV6-6 to TRBJ1-1; 10 nucleotides line up with TRBD1. Germline CDR1 MNHNY, CDR2 SVGAGI (reference sequence). V gave up 1 base and J gave up 4 bases; unmatched junction bases: 3. This CDR3 spans 15 amino acids. The CDR3 is CASSYLGQGSTEAFF. DNA for the CDR3: TGTGCCAGCAGTTACTTGGGACAGGGGAGCACTGAAGCTTTCTTT.

V and J are TRBV20-1 and TRBJ2-3; D unclear. Germline loops: CDR1 DFQATT, CDR2 SNEGSKA (reference sequence). This CDR3 spans 11 amino acids. V was clipped by 3 bases and J by 8 bases, with 9 bases between them. CDR3 region: CSARPLGTQYF. As DNA, the CDR3 is TGCAGTGCTAGGCCTCTCGGTACGCAGTATTTT.

The V call is TRBV5-6, the J call TRBJ1-2, with D unclear. The CDR3 contains 15 residues. CDR1 is SGHDT and CDR2 is YYEEEE in the germline V gene. The germline V and J ends were trimmed by 4 bases and 4 bases, with 17 bases remaining between them. The CDR3 DNA sequence: TGTGCCAGCAGCCTTGGTCCGGGAGCCCTCTATGGCTACACCTTC. Encoded protein: CASSLGPGALYGYTF.